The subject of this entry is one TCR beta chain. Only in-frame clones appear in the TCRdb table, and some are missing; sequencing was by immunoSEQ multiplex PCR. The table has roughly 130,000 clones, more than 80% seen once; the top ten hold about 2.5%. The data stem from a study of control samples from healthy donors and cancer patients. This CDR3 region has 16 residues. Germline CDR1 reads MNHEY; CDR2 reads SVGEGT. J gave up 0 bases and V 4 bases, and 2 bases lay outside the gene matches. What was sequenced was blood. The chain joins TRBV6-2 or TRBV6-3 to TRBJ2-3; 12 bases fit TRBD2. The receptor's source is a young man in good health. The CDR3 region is CASSSGTSGSTDTQYF. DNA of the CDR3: TGTGCCAGCAGTTCTGGGACTAGCGGGAGCACAGATACGCAGTATTTT.